This T cell receptor (beta chain) was sequenced in a study of tumor and adjacent non-tumor tissue in lung cancer. Study in general: Stage I to III disease affected approximately 11 men and 5 women aged about 30 to 85.

Study-wide findings and caveats: TCR diversity was significantly greater in tumor than normal lung tissue.

The library came from three nested PCR rounds adapted from ARM-PCR protocols. Via MiXCR, TCRdb re-called the multiplex PCR reads, giving one row per CDR3 protein. Of almost 75,000 distinct CDR3 sequences listed, roughly 70% were seen once; the top ten hold approximately 30%. The template was RNA from unsorted bulk tissue. This non-tumor lung sample came from over 3 cm beyond the tumor edge. Donors were chemotherapy-naive, newly diagnosed lung cancer surgical patients in China, August–November 2014. Details on this clonotype: The antigen is unknown. At one boundary the junction diverges from the germline segment, which might be a read error.

The sequence came from a woman in her forties or fifties with non-small cell lung cancer. The sequencing input was distant non-tumor lung tissue.

The CDR3 loop is CVSSPTGGNQPQHF. The CDR3 DNA reads as TGTGTCAGCAGTCCCACAGGGGGCAATCAGCCCCAGCATTTT. The rearrangement joins TRBV28 to TRBJ1-5, with TRBD1 identical over 7 bases. Germline V gives CDR1 MDHEN, CDR2 SYDVKM. This CDR3 has 14 residues.